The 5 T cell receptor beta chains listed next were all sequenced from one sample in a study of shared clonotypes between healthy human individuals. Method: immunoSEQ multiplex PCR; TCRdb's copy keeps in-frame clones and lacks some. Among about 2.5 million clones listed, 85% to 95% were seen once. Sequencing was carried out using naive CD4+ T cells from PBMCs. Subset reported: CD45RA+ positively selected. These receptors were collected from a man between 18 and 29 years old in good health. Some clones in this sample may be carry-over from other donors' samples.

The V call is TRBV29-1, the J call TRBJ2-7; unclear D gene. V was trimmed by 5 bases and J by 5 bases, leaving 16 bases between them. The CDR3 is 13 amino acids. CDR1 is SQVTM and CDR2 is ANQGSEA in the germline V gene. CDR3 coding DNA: TGCAGCGTTTCCTCAGAGCGCCGTAACGAGCAGTACTTC. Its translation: CSVSSERRNEQYF.

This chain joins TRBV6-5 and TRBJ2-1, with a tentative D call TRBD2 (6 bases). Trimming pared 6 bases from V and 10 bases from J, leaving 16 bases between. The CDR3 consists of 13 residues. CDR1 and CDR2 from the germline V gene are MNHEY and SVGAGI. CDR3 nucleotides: TGTGCCAGCAGCCCTAATTGGGGGGAGGAGCAGTTCTTC. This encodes CASSPNWGEEQFF.

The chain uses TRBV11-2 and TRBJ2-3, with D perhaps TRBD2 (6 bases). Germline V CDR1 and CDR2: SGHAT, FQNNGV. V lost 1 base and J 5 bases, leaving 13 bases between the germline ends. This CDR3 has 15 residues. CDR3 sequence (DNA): TGTGCCAGCAGCTTAGTTAATGCGGGAATAGATACGCAGTATTTT. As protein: CASSLVNAGIDTQYF. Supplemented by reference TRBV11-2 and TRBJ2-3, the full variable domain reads EAGVAQSPRYKIIEKRQSVAFWCNPISGHATLYWYQQILGQGPKLLIQFQNNGVVDDSQLPKDRFSAERLKGVDSTLKIQPAKLEDSAVYLCASSLVNAGIDTQYFGPGTRLTVL.

CDR3 in amino acids: CASSEALIRTGTARQTQYF. As DNA, the CDR3 is TGTGCCAGCAGTGAAGCGCTTATAAGGACGGGGACGGCCCGGCAGACCCAGTACTTC. The J gene is TRBJ2-5, the V gene TRBV2; tentatively, D is TRBD1 or TRBD2 (5 bases each). V shed 0 bases and J shed 6 bases, with 26 bases lying between them. Per germline, CDR1 SNHLY and CDR2 FYNNEI. The CDR3 runs to 19 residues.

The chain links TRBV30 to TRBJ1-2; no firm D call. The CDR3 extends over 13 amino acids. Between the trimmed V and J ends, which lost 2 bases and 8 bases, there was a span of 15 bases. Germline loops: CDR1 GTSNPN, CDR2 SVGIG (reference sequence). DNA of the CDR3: TGTGCCTGGAGTTTTTCGTGGTCGGACGGCTACACCTTC. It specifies CAWSFSWSDGYTF.